These 16 T cell receptor beta chains share one sample of origin, sequenced in a study of blood T cell repertoires in COVID-19. Sequenced by immunoSEQ multiplex PCR; TCRdb stores in-frame clones only, minus some. The data hold approximately 180,000 clones, with approximately 90% observed a single time. The specimen was peripheral blood. The receptors stem from a human donor in a cohort sampled during active COVID-19.

V usage is TRBV18 and J usage is TRBJ2-5, with D tentatively TRBD2 (6 bases). Germline V gene sequence: CDR1 KGHSH, CDR2 LQKENI. V shed 2 bases and J shed 5 bases, with 27 bases lying between them. This CDR3 spans 19 amino acids. The CDR3 bases are TGTGCCAGCTCACCATTCGCATCCGCAGCGGGTATTGTTGGGGAGACCCAGTACTTC. Its protein product is CASSPFASAAGIVGETQYF.

J is TRBJ2-1 and V is TRBV4-1, with D possibly being TRBD1 (6 bases). Looked up from germline, CDR1 is MGHRA and CDR2 is YSYEKL. V gave up 1 base and J gave up 9 bases, with 13 bases separating them. The CDR3 runs 14 residues. This CDR3 is CASSQGGHIGEQFF. In DNA form, the CDR3 reads TGCGCCAGCAGCCAAGGGGGACACATCGGTGAGCAGTTCTTC.

This clone was picked up one time. V is TRBV6-1 and J is TRBJ2-2; 12 bases fit TRBD2. Germline CDR1 reads MNHNS; CDR2 reads SASEGT. The CDR3 loop spans 17 amino acids. V trimming: 2 bases; J trimming: 8 bases; junction bases outside the gene matches: 9. This CDR3 reads CASSEIYTSGRTGELFF. The CDR3 DNA follows: TGTGCCAGCAGTGAAATCTACACTAGCGGGAGGACTGGGGAGCTGTTTTTT.

This clone showed up just once. The rearrangement joins TRBV19 to TRBJ1-2; D gene ambiguous. The V gene lost 4 bases and the J gene lost 0 bases, with 18 bases spanning the gap. The CDR3 extends over 17 amino acids. Germline V gives CDR1 LNHDA, CDR2 SQIVND (reference sequence). The CDR3 nucleotides read TGTGCCAGTAGTACCCCACTGGGAGGGTATACTAACTATGGCTACACCTTC. This translates into CASSTPLGGYTNYGYTF.

The V and J genes are TRBV5-5 and TRBJ1-3; D ambiguous. Trimming cost V 0 bases and J 8 bases, with 12 bases left between them. There are 14 residues in the CDR3. CDR1 and CDR2 from the germline V gene are SGHKS and YYEKEE (reference sequence). The CDR3 DNA sequence: TGTGCCAGCAGCTTGGCCAATGTCGTAGACACCATATATTTT. As protein: CASSLANVVDTIYF.

The genes are TRBV30 and TRBJ2-7, with 11 bases lining up with TRBD1. Germline loops: CDR1 GTSNPN, CDR2 SVGIG (reference sequence). The CDR3 extends over 15 amino acids. V shed 0 bases and J 5 bases; nucleotides not matched to a gene: 6. The CDR3 bases are TGTGCCTGGAGTGTACGCCGGACAGGGGGCAACGAGCAGTACTTC. Its translation is CAWSVRRTGGNEQYF.

The rearrangement links TRBV11-2 to TRBJ1-3; TRBD1 is a possible D gene (5 bases). Germline CDR1 reads SGHAT; CDR2 reads FQNNGV. This CDR3 has 17 residues. V was shortened by 1 base and J by 0 bases, with 13 bases between the two germline ends. CDR3 nucleotides: TGTGCCAGCAGCTTAGCGGGACTCCCAGACTCTGGAAACACCATATATTTT. This translates into CASSLAGLPDSGNTIYF. Using reference TRBV11-2 and TRBJ1-3 for the parts outside the CDR3, the full variable domain is EAGVAQSPRYKIIEKRQSVAFWCNPISGHATLYWYQQILGQGPKLLIQFQNNGVVDDSQLPKDRFSAERLKGVDSTLKIQPAKLEDSAVYLCASSLAGLPDSGNTIYFGEGSWLTVV.

This clone was observed a few times. J is TRBJ1-5 and V is TRBV2; 8 bases are shared with TRBD1. This CDR3 contains 17 residues. The junction had 19 bases not matched to a gene; V was cut back by 8 bases and J by 7 bases. Germline V CDR1 and CDR2: SNHLY, FYNNEI. CDR3 loop: CASGRGQQGARYQPQHF. The DNA for the CDR3 is TGTGCCAGCGGCCGAGGGCAGCAGGGGGCGAGGTACCAGCCCCAGCATTTT.

The chain couples TRBV10-1 to TRBJ2-2, with D tentatively TRBD2 (5 bases). Per the germline V gene, CDR1 is WNHNN and CDR2 is SYGVQD (reference sequence). The V end lost 0 bases, the J end lost 6 bases, and 11 bases lay between the germline ends. This CDR3 is built from 15 residues. The CDR3 DNA follows: TGCGCCAGCAGTGAGTCAGGGCCGGGGTCCGGGGAGCTGTTTTTT. It codes for CASSESGPGSGELFF.

The CDR3 DNA reads as TGCGCCAGCAGCCCCTTAGTCGGAGATACGCAGTATTTT. Residues: CASSPLVGDTQYF. The chain employs TRBV5-1 and TRBJ2-3; the D is unclear. Deletions cut 4 bases from V and 5 bases from J, with 11 bases between. The germline V gene encodes CDR1 SGHRS and CDR2 YFSETQ. The CDR3 consists of 13 residues.

The CDR3 nucleotides read TGTGCCAGCAGGAACAGGGGAGTGGCCACAGATACGCAGTATTTT. Its translation is CASRNRGVATDTQYF. The J gene is TRBJ2-3, the V gene TRBV5-4, with 7 bases lining up with TRBD1. The germline V gene encodes CDR1 SGHNT and CDR2 YYREEE (reference sequence). V lost 5 bases, J lost 2 bases, and 8 bases stayed unmatched. This CDR3 spans 15 amino acids.

The V and J genes are TRBV6-6 and TRBJ1-3; TRBD1 is a possible D gene (5 bases). This CDR3 contains 14 residues. V was pared by 5 bases and J by 8 bases, with 16 bases between. Germline V gene sequence: CDR1 MNHNY, CDR2 SVGAGI (reference sequence). CDR3 sequence (DNA): TGTGCCAGCAGTGACGACAGTCAGCGATACACCATATATTTT. Its protein product is CASSDDSQRYTIYF.

The chain recombines TRBV7-2 with TRBJ2-7, with TRBD2 matching 10 bases. CDR1 and CDR2 from the germline V gene are SGHTA and FQGNSA. V dropped 5 bases and J dropped 2; count of bases not matched to a gene: 6. The CDR3 has 15 residues. The CDR3 coding sequence is TGTGCCAGCAGCCACGGACTAGCGGCCGCCTACGAGCAGTACTTC. Its translation: CASSHGLAAAYEQYF.

This chain links TRBV29-1 with TRBJ2-3; TRBD1 matches 10 bases. Germline V gives CDR1 SQVTM, CDR2 ANQGSEA. CDR3 size: 15 residues. J lost 4 bases, V lost 6 bases, and 10 bases had no gene match. The CDR3 nucleotides read TGCAGCGTCGCAGGGACAGGGGATCATCCAGATACGCAGTATTTT. Translation gives CSVAGTGDHPDTQYF.

This rearrangement joins TRBV7-9 to TRBJ2-5; 9 bases fit TRBD1. V gave up 4 bases and J gave up 2 bases; unmatched junction bases: 5. This CDR3 comprises 15 residues. Germline-derived CDR1 and CDR2 are SEHNR and FQNEAQ (reference sequence). CDR3 DNA: TGTGCCAGCAGCTCACAGGGGGCGGTACAAGAGACCCAGTACTTC. As protein: CASSSQGAVQETQYF.

The chain employs TRBV28 and TRBJ1-2; no definite D call. The CDR3 runs to 12 residues. Trimming stripped 2 bases from V and 4 bases from J, with 5 bases between. Germline V gene data show CDR1 as MDHEN and CDR2 as SYDVKM. The CDR3 DNA reads TGTGCCAGCAGTTTACCAGGCTATGGCTACACCTTC. Its protein is CASSLPGYGYTF.